The 5 T cell receptor beta chains reported below all come from one sample, sequenced in a study of T cells in Graves' hyperthyroidism and ophthalmopathy (dated by TCRdb to between 2018 and 2020). The receptor library was made with multiplex PCR. The instrument was an Illumina HiSeq 2000. The TCR beta CDR3 regions were amplified from the RNA transcripts. For the first round of RT-PCR on the TCR CDR3, the HTBI primer set was used together with the Qiagen OneStep RT-PCR kit. The public reads were reanalyzed by TCRdb: fastp trimming at Q25, MiXCR alignment, in-frame beta chains only. Identical CDR3 proteins give one entry, which carries the most common genes and DNA. Present in this sample are roughly 500,000 distinct CDR3 sequences, approximately 49% of which were seen just once. The top ten clonotypes cover around 47% of the sample. Sequencing input: peripheral blood or thyroid tissue (not recorded which). The source is an adult woman with Graves' disease, either hyperthyroidism or ophthalmopathy (not recorded which).

This clonotype was seen repeatedly, ten times or more. The rearrangement uses TRBV12-3 or TRBV12-4 and TRBJ1-5; D gene uncertain. V was cut by 7 bases and J by 3 bases, with 16 bases left in between. The CDR3 consists of 15 residues. CDR3 sequence (DNA): TGTGCCAGCACCTCGGACGGATCAATCAATCAGCCCCAGCATTTT. It is translated as CASTSDGSINQPQHF.

This chain connects TRBV6-5 to TRBJ1-2; unclear D gene. This CDR3 has 13 residues. Trimming cost V 0 bases and J 7 bases, with 9 bases left between them. Germline CDR1 MNHEY, CDR2 SVGAGI. The CDR3 coding sequence is TGTGCCAGCAGTTACTCGGCGGCTATTGGCTACACCTTC. Protein sequence: CASSYSAAIGYTF.

There are many counts of this clonotype. CDR3 DNA: TGCAGTGCTAGAGATCGGTGGACAGGGGGGTCCTACGAGCAGTACTTC. Its protein is CSARDRWTGGSYEQYF. The chain employs TRBV20-1 and TRBJ2-7; TRBD1 matches 10 bases. The CDR3 has 16 residues. Germline loops: CDR1 DFQATT, CDR2 SNEGSKA (reference sequence). V was clipped by 0 bases and J by 1 base; unmatched bases: 6.

CDR3 residues: CASSSQEQETQYF. The CDR3 DNA sequence: TGTGCCAGCAGCTCTCAGGAGCAAGAGACCCAGTACTTC. The gene calls are TRBV7-7 and TRBJ2-5; D is unresolved. This CDR3 spans 13 amino acids. Between the trimmed V and J ends, which lost 4 bases and 2 bases, there was a span of 8 bases. The germline CDR1 and CDR2 sequences are SSHAT and FNYEAQ (reference sequence).

The chain has TRBV7-9 and TRBJ1-1; D is ambiguous. Germline V gene sequence: CDR1 SEHNR, CDR2 FQNEAQ (reference sequence). Between the trimmed V and J ends, which lost 9 bases and 6 bases, there was a span of 11 bases. This CDR3 contains 11 residues. In DNA, the CDR3 is TGTGCCAGTCAGCGACGCCCTGAAGCTTTCTTT. Translated: CASQRRPEAFF.